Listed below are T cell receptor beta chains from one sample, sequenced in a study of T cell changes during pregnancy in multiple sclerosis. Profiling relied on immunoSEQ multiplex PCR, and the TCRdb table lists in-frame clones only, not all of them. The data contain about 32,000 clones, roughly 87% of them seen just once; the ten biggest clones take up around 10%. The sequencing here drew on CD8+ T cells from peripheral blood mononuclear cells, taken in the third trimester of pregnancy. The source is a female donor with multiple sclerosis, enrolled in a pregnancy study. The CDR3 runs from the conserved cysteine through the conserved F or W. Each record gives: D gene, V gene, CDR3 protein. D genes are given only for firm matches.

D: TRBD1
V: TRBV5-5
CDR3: CASSSGQGVANEKLFF

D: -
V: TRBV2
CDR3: CASSPGSYTGELFF

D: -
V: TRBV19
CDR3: CASSPRGNQPQHF

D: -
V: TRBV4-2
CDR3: CASSPETVPYEQYF

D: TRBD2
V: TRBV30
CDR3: CAWSTMGLGYNEQFF

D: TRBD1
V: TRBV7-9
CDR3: CASSPRTGEANEQFF

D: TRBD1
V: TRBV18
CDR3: CASSPYDRGSSYEQYF

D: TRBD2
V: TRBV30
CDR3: CAWSVKARTSGGGSTDTQYF

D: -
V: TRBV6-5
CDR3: CASSLAVGNEQFF

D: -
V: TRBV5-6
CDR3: CASSLGREAFF

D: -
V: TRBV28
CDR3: CASTDPRGLYEQYF

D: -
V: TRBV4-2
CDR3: CASSQAVNEQFF

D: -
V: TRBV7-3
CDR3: CASSLTAGGESLF

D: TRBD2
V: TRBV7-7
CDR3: CASSATSGENNEQFF

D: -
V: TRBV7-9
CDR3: CASSSPWGDYEQYF

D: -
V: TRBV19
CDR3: CATSVQGRGETQYF

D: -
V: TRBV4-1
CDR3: CASSQVRGKNYGYTF

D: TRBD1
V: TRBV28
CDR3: CASSLLATGGGQPQHF

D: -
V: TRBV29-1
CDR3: CSVGLHTGELFF

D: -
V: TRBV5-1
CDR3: CASSLGGASTEAFF

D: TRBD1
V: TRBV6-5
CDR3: CASSYFGTGLEAFF

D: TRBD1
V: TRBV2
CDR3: CASSEGQNPNEQFF

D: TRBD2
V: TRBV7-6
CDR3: CASSLKGLAGGNEQFF

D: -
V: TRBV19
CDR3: CASTYRHRAGLGNEQFF

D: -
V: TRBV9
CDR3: CASSEARASNYGYTF

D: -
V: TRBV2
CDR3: CASMGQYYEQYF

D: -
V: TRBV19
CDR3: CASSIVGGEPQHF

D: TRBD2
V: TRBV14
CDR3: CASSPLAGGADTQYF

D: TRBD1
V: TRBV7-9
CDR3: CASSPGQGPNYGYTF

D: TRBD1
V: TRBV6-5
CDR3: CASSPGTGTDEQYF

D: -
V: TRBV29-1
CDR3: CSVNEAGQTGANVLTF

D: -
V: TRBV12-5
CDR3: CASGRQGGNTIYF

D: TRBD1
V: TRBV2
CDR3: CASTDRETQYF

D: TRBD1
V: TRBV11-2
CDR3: CASSGGTERVYEKLFF

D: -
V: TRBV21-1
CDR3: CASTRQGMHGYTF

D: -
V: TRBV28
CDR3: CASSLRVRGLNNEKLFF

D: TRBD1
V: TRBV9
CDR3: CASSVGVGQGRLDTQYF

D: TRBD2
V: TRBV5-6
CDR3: CASSPGLAGNIQYF

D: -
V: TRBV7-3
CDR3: CASSLVGGTDTQYF

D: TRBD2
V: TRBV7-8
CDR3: CASSPRAGADNNEQFF

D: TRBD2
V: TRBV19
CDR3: CASSISISGTYEQYF

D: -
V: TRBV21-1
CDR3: CASSKGGGVDTGELFF